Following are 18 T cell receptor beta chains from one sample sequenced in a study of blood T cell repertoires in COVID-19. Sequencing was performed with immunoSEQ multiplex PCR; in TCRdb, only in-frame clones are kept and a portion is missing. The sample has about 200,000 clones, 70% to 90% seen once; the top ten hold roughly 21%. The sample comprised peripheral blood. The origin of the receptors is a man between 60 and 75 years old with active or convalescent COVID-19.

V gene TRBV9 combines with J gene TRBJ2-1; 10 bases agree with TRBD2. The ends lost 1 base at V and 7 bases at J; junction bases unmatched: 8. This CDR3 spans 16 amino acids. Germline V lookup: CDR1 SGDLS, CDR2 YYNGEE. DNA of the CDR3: TGTGCCAGCAGCGTACTTTTTAGCGGGGGGTGGAATGAGCAGTTCTTC. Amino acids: CASSVLFSGGWNEQFF.

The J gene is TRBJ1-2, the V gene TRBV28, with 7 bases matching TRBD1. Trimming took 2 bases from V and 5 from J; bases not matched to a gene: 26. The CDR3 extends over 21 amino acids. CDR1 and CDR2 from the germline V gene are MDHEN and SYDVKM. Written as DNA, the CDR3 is TGTGCCAGCAGTTTAGTGGGACAGCGCACCTCCCATAATACAATATATTATGGCTACACCTTC. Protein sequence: CASSLVGQRTSHNTIYYGYTF.

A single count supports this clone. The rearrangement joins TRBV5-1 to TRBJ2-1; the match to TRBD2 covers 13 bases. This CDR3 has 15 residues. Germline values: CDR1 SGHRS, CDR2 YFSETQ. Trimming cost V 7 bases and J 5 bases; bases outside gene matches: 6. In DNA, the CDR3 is TGCGCCAGCGAGGGACTAGCGGGGATGGACAATGAGCAGTTCTTC. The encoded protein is CASEGLAGMDNEQFF.

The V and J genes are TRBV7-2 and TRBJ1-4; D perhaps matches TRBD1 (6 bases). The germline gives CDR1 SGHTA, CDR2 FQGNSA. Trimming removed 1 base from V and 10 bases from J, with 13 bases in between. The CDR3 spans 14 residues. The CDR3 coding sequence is TGTGCCAGCAGCTTAGGAACAGGGTCAGGAAAACTGTTTTTT. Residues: CASSLGTGSGKLFF.

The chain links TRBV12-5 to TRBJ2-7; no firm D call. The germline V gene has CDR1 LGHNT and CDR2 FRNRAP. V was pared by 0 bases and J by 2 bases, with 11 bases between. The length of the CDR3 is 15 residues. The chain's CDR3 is CASGLVPSRTYEQYF. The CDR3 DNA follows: TGTGCTAGTGGTTTGGTACCGTCCAGAACCTACGAGCAGTACTTC.

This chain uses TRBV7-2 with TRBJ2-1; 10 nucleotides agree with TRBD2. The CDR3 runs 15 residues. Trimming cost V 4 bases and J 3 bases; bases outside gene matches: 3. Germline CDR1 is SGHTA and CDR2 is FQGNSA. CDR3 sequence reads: CASSSGLANYNEQFF. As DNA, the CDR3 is TGTGCCAGCAGCTCGGGACTAGCGAACTACAATGAGCAGTTCTTC.

The CDR3: CASSSGQGARTGELFF. The CDR3 bases are TGCGCCAGCAGCTCGGGACAGGGGGCGAGAACCGGGGAGCTGTTTTTT. V gene TRBV5-1 combines with J gene TRBJ2-2, with 12 positions matching TRBD1. The V and J ends lost 3 bases and 5 bases, in that order; junction bases with no gene match: 5. The V gene's germline CDR1 is SGHRS and CDR2 YFSETQ. This CDR3 has 16 residues. Full variable domain (missing parts from reference TRBV5-1 and TRBJ2-2): KAGVTQTPRYLIKTRGQQVTLSCSPISGHRSVSWYQQTPGQGLQFLFEYFSETQRNKGNFPGRFSGRQFSNSRSEMNVSTLELGDSALYLCASSSGQGARTGELFFGEGSRLTVL.

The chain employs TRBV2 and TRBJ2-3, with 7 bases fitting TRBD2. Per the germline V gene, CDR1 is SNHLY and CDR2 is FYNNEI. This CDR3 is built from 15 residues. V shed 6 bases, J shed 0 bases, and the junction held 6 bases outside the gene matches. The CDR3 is CASSGRGISTDTQYF. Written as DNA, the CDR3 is TGTGCCAGCAGCGGGCGGGGGATTAGCACAGATACGCAGTATTTT.

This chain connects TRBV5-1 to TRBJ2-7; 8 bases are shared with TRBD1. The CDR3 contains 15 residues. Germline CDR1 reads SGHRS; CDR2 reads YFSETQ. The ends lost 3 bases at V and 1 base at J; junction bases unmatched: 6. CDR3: CASSSAGTGSYEQYF. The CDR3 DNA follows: TGCGCCAGCAGCTCCGCCGGGACAGGATCCTACGAGCAGTACTTC.

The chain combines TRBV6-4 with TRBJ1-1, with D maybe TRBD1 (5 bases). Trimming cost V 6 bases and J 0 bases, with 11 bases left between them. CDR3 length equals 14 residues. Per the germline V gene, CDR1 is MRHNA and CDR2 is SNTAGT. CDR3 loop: CASRQRGMNTEAFF. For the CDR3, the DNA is TGTGCCAGCAGACAACGGGGGATGAACACTGAAGCTTTCTTT.

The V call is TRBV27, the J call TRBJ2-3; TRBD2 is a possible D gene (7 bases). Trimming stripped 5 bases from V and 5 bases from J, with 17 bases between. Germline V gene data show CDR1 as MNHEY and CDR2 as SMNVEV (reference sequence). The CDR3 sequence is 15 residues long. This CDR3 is CASSHRSGGIDTQYF. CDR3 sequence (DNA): TGTGCCAGCAGTCACCGGTCGGGGGGCATAGATACGCAGTATTTT.

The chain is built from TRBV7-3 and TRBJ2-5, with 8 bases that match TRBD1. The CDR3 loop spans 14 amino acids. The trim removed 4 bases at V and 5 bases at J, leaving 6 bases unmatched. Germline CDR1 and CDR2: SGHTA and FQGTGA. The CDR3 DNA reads TGTGCCAGCAGCTCGACAGGGGCGGGGGAGACCCAGTACTTC. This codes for CASSSTGAGETQYF.

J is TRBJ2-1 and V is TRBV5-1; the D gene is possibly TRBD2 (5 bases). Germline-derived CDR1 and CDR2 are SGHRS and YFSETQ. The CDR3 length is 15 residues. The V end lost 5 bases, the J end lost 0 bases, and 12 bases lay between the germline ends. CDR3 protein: CASRVESGSYNEQFF. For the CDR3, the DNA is TGCGCCAGCAGGGTGGAAAGCGGCTCCTACAATGAGCAGTTCTTC. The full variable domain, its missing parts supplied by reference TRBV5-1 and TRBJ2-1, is KAGVTQTPRYLIKTRGQQVTLSCSPISGHRSVSWYQQTPGQGLQFLFEYFSETQRNKGNFPGRFSGRQFSNSRSEMNVSTLELGDSALYLCASRVESGSYNEQFFGPGTRLTVL.

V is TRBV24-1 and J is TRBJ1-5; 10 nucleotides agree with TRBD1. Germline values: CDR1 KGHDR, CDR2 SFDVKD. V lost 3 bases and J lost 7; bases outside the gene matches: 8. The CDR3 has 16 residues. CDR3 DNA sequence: TGTGCCACCAGTGATCGGTCCGGGACAGGGGACCAGCCCCAGCATTTT. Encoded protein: CATSDRSGTGDQPQHF.

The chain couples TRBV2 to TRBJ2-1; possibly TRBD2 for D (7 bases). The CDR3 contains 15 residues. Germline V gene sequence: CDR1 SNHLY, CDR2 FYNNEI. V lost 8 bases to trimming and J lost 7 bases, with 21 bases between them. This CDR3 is CASLARGQPGNEQFF. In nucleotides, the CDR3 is TGTGCCAGCCTTGCGCGGGGGCAACCCGGGAATGAGCAGTTCTTC.

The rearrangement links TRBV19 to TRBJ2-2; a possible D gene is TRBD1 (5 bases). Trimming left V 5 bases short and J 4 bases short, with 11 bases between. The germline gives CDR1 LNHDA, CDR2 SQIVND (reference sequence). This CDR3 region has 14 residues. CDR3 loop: CASSPQGRTGELFF. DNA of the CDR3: TGTGCCAGTAGTCCCCAGGGTCGCACCGGGGAGCTGTTTTTT.

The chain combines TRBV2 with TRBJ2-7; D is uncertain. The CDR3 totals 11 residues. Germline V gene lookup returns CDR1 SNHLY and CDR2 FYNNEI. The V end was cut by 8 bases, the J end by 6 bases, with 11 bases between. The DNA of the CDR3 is TGTGCCAGCGCCACAGTTCCCGAGCAGTACTTC. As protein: CASATVPEQYF.

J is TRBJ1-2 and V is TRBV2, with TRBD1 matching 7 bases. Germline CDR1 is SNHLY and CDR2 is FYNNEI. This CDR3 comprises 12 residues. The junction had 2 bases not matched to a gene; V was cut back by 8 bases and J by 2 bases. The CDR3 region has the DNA TGTGCCAGCCCGGACAGGAACTATGGCTACACCTTC. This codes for CASPDRNYGYTF.